Included here is one TCR beta chain sequence, with context. Its antigen is not identified. Looked up from germline, CDR1 is KGHDR and CDR2 is SFDVKD. V was shortened by 6 bases and J by 3 bases, with 10 bases between the two germline ends. The CDR3 is 13 residues long. The sample belongs to a study of regulatory T cells in long-lasting Graves disease. Findings and caveats of the study: Repertoires from persistent disease leaned toward TRBV28, TRBJ1-2 and TRBJ2-5.

The authors built TCR beta libraries using iRepertoire HTBI primers and Arm-PCR of CDR3 regions. Authors' methods: Across samples, 60 to 75 TRBV and some 13 TRBJ segments were found. Using its own MiXCR run on the multiplex PCR reads, TCRdb lists one record per CDR3 protein. These V and J calls originate from TCRdb's pipeline instead of the authors' own analysis. The data contain a few hundred thousand distinct CDR3 sequences, about a quarter of them singletons. Documented time point: persistent/refractory GD, antithyroid drugs over 5 years with positive TRAb. Isolated PBMC RNA provided the starting material for the TCR library. Each patient gave roughly 10 milliliters of EDTA-anticoagulated peripheral blood.

This chain joins TRBV24-1 and TRBJ2-5; possible D gene TRBD2, 5 bases. Specimen: peripheral blood mononuclear cells (PBMCs), collected when the disease was refractory, from a patient treated with antithyroid drugs. The TCR comes from a female donor with Graves disease. The CDR3 nucleotides read TGTGCCACCAGTAGGGCAGCGGAAGAGACCCAGTACTTC. Translating it yields CATSRAAEETQYF.